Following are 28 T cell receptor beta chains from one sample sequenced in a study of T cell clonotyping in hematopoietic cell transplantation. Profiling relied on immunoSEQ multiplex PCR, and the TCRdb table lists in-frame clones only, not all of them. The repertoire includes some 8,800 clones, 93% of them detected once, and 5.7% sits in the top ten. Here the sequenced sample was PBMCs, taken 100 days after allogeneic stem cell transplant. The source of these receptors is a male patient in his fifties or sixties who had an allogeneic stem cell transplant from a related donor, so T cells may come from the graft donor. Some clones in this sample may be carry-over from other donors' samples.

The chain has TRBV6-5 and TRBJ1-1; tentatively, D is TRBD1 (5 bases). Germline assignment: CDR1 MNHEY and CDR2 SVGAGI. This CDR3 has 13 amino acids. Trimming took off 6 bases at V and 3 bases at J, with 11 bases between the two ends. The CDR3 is CASSQGGDTEAFF. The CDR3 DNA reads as TGTGCCAGCAGCCAGGGTGGCGACACTGAAGCTTTCTTT.

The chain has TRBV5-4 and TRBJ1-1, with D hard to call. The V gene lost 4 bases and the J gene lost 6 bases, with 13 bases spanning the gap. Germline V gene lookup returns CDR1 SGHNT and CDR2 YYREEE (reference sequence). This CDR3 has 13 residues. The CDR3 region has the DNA TGTGCCAGCAGCCCATTACCCGGCGCTGAAGCTTTCTTT. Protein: CASSPLPGAEAFF.

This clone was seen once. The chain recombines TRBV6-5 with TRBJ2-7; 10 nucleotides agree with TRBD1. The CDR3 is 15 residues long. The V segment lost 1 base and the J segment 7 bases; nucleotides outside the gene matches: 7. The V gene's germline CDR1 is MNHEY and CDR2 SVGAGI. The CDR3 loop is CASSYWRQGAREQYF. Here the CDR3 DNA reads TGTGCCAGCAGTTACTGGAGACAGGGGGCTAGAGAGCAGTACTTC.

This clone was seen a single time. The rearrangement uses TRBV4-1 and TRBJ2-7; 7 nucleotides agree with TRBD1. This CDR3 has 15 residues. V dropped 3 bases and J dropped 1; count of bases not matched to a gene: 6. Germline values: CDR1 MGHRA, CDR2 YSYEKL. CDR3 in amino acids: CASSHLSTGSYEQYF. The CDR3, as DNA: TGCGCCAGCAGCCATCTTTCGACAGGGTCCTACGAGCAGTACTTC.

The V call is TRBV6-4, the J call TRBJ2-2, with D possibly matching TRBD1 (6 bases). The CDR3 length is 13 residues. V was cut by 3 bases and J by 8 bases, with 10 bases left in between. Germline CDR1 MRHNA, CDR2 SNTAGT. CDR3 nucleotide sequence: TGTGCCAGCAGTGAACAGGGTTCGGGGGAGCTGTTTTTT. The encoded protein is CASSEQGSGELFF.

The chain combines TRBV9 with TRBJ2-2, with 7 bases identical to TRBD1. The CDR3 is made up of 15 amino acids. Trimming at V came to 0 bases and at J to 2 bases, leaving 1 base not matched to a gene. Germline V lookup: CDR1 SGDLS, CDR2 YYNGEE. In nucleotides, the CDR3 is TGTGCCAGCAGCGTAGGACAGGGAAACACCGGGGAGCTGTTTTTT. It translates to CASSVGQGNTGELFF.

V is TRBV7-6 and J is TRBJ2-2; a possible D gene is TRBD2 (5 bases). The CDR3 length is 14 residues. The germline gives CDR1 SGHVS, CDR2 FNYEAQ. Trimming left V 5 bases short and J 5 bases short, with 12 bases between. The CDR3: CASSGLSGTGELFF. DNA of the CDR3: TGTGCCAGCAGCGGGCTATCGGGGACCGGGGAGCTGTTTTTT.

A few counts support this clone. The CDR3 here is CASSPGTSDGTDTQYF. The CDR3 DNA reads as TGTGCCAGCAGTCCCGGGACCTCTGACGGGACAGATACGCAGTATTTT. The chain has TRBV9 and TRBJ2-3; the D gene could be TRBD1 or TRBD2 (5 bases each). The germline gives CDR1 SGDLS, CDR2 YYNGEE. The germline V and J ends were trimmed by 5 bases and 3 bases, with 19 bases remaining between them. The CDR3 extends over 16 amino acids.

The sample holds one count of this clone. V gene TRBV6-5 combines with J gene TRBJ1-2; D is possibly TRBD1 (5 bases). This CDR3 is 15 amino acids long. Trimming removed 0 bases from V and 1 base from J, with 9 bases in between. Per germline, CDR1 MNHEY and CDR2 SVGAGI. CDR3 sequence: CASSYSPGVNYGYTF. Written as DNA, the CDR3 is TGTGCCAGCAGTTACTCACCGGGGGTTAACTATGGCTACACCTTC.

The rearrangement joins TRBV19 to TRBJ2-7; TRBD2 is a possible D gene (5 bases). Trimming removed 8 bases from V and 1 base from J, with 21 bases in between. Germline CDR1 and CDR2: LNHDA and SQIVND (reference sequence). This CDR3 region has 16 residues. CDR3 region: CASLGSGRSGSYEQYF. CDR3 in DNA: TGTGCCAGTCTCGGCAGTGGACGATCGGGATCCTACGAGCAGTACTTC.

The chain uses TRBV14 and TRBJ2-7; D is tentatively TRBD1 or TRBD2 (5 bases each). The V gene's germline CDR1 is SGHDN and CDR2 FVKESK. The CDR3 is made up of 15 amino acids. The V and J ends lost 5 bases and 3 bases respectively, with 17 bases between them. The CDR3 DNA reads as TGTGCCAGCAGCGAGGGACGGGGTTTGGGCTACGAGCAGTACTTC. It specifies CASSEGRGLGYEQYF. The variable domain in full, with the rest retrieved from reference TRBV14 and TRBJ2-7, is EAGVTQFPSHSVIEKGQTVTLRCDPISGHDNLYWYRRVMGKEIKFLLHFVKESKQDESGMPNNRFLAERTGGTYSTLKVQPAELEDSGVYFCASSEGRGLGYEQYFGPGTRLTVT.

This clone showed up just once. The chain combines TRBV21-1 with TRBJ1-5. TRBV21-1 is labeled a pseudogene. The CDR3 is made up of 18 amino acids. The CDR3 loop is CASPRSLVSGIRNQPQHF. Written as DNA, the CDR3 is TGTGCCAGCCCCCGAAGTTTGGTTTCGGGCATCCGGAATCAGCCCCAGCATTTT.

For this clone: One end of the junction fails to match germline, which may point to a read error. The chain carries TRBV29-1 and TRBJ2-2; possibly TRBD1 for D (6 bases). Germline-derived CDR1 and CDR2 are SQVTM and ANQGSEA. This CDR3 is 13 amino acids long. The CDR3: CSSGDNVAGELFF. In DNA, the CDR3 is TGTTCCTCAGGGGACAATGTCGCCGGGGAGCTGTTTTTT.

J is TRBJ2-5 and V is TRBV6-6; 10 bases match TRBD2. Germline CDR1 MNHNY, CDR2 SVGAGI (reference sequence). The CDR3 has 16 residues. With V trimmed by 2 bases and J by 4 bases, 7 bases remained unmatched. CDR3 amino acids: CASSYRSGRGGETQYF. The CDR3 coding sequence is TGTGCCAGCAGTTACCGGAGCGGGAGGGGGGGAGAGACCCAGTACTTC.

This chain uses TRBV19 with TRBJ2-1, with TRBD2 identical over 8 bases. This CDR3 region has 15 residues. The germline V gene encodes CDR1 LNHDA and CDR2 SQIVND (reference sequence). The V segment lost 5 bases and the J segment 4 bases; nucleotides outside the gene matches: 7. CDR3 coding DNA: TGTGCCAGTAGTGTTCGGGGGGGCCAGTACAATGAGCAGTTCTTC. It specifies CASSVRGGQYNEQFF.

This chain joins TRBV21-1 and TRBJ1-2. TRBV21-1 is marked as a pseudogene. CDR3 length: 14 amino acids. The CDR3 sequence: CASSYVRYGYGYTF. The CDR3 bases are TGTGCCAGCAGCTATGTCCGGTACGGCTATGGCTACACCTTC.

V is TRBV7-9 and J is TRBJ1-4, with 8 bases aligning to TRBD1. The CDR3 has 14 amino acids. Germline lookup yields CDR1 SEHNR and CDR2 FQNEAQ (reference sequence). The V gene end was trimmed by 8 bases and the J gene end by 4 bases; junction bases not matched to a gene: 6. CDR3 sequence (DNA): TGTGCCAGCGGCGAGGACAGGGTTAATGAAAAACTGTTTTTT. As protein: CASGEDRVNEKLFF.

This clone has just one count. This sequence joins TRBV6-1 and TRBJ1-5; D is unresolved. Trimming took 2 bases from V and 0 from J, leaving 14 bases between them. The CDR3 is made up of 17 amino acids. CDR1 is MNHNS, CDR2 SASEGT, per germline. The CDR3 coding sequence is TGTGCCAGCAGTGAAACGATCGTTGTTAATAGCAATCAGCCCCAGCATTTT. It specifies CASSETIVVNSNQPQHF.

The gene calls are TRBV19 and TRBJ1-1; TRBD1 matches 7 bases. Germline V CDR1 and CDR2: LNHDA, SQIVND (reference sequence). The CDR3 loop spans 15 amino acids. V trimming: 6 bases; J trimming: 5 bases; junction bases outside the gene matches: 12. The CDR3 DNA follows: TGTGCCAGTAGAGAGGACAGGATGGGAAAAACTGAAGCTTTCTTT. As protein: CASREDRMGKTEAFF.

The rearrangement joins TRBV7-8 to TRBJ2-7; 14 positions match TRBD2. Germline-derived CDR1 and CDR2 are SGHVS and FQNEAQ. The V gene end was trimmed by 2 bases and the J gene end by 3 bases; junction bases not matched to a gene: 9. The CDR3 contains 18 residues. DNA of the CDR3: TGTGCCAGCAGCTTAATTGGGACTAGCGGGGGAGCCAACTACGAGCAGTACTTC. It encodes CASSLIGTSGGANYEQYF.

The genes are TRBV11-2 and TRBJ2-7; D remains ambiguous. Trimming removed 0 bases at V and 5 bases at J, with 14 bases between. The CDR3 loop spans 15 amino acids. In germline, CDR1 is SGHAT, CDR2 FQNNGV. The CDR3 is CASSLDNGPYDEQYF. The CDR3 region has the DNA TGTGCCAGCAGCTTAGATAACGGGCCTTACGACGAGCAGTACTTC.

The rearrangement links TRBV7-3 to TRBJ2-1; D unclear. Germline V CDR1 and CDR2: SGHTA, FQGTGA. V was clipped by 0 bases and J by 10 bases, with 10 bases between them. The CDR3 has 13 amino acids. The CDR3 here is CASSLTASGEQFF. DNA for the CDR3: TGTGCCAGCAGCTTAACGGCCTCCGGGGAGCAGTTCTTC.

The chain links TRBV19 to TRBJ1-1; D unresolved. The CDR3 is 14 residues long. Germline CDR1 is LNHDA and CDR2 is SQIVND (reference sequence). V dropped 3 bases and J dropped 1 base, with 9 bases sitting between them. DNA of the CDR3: TGTGCCAGTAGTATCGGCGTTGGGAACACTGAAGCTTTCTTT. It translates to CASSIGVGNTEAFF.

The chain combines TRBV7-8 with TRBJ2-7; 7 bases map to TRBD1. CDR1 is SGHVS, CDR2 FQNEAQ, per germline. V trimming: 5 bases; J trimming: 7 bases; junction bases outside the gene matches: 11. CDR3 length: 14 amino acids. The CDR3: CASSIAGGAAEQYF. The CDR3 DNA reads TGTGCCAGCAGCATTGCAGGGGGTGCTGCGGAGCAGTACTTC.

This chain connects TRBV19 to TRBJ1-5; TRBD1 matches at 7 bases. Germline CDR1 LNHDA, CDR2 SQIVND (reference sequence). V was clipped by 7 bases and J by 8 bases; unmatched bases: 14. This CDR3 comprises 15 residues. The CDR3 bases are TGTGCCAGTACCCCCACCCCGACAGGGAGTAAGCCCCAGCATTTT. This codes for CASTPTPTGSKPQHF.

CDR3 nucleotide sequence: TGTGCCAGCAGCTCCGGGCCCCCCTCCTACGAGCAGTACTTC. Translation gives CASSSGPPSYEQYF. V and J are TRBV7-3 and TRBJ2-7; D is undetermined. Between the trimmed V and J ends, which lost 4 bases and 0 bases, there was a span of 10 bases. The CDR3 runs to 14 residues. Looked up from germline, CDR1 is SGHTA and CDR2 is FQGTGA.

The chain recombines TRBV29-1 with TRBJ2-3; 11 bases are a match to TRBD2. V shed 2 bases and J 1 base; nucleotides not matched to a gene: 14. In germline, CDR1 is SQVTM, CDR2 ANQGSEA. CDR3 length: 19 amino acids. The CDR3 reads CSVERVAGGGLKRTDTQYF. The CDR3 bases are TGCAGCGTTGAACGGGTAGCGGGAGGGGGTTTAAAGCGCACAGATACGCAGTATTTT.

The CDR3 sequence: CASSARSENQPQHF. In DNA, the CDR3 is TGTGCCAGCAGTGCAAGGTCGGAAAATCAGCCCCAGCATTTT. J is TRBJ1-5 and V is TRBV2; D remains unclear. CDR3 length: 14 amino acids. Germline CDR1 SNHLY, CDR2 FYNNEI. V lost 4 bases, J lost 4 bases, and 11 bases lay in between.